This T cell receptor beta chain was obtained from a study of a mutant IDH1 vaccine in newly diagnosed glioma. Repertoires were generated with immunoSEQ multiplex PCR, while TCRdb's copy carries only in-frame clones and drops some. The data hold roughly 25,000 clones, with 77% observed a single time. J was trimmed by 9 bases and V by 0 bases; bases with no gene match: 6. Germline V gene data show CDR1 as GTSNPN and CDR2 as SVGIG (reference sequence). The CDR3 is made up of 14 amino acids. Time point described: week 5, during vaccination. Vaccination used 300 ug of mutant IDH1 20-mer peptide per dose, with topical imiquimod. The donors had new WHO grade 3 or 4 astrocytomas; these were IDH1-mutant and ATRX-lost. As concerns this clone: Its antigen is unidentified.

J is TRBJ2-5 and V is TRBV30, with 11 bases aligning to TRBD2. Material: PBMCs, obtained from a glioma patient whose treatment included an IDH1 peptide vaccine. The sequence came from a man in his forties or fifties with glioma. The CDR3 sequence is CAWSVGTSGMAQYF. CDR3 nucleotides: TGTGCCTGGAGTGTCGGGACTAGCGGCATGGCCCAGTACTTC.